This entry is about one T cell receptor beta chain. Its antigen is not known. The CDR3 loop spans 13 amino acids. Trimming pared 5 bases from V and 6 bases from J, leaving 11 bases between. Germline V CDR1 and CDR2: MDHEN, SYDVKM. CD45RO negativity and positive selection for CCR7 defined naive CD8 cells, a population that excluded terminally differentiated effector memory CD45RA+ cells. This was a deep-level run. About 33,000 T cell genomes (approximately 190 ng DNA) went into each sorted-subset replicate. Libraries were prepared by immunoSEQ multiplex PCR; TCRdb keeps only in-frame clonotypes and omits some of them. This table has about 2 million clones, about 95% appearing once. This entry belongs to a study of shared clonotypes between healthy human individuals. Study findings and constraints: Sampling used blood alone; tissue repertoires probably differ. Naive subsets, compared against memory subsets, generally had larger estimated richness values.

V is TRBV28 and J is TRBJ2-1; D ambiguous. This sequence was found in a young man in good health. What was sequenced was naive CD8+ T cells sorted from blood. The CDR3 spells CASSRNGPNEQFF. Written as DNA, the CDR3 is TGTGCCAGCAGTCGAAATGGTCCCAATGAGCAGTTCTTC. The whole variable domain, remainder taken from reference TRBV28 and TRBJ2-1, is DVKVTQSSRYLVKRTGEKVFLECVQDMDHENMFWYRQDPGLGLRLIYFSYDVKMKEKGDIPEGYSVSREKKERFSLILESASTNQTSMYLCASSRNGPNEQFFGPGTRLTVL.